Listed below are T cell receptor beta chains from one sample, sequenced in a study of beta chain features in type 1 diabetes. Only in-frame clones appear in the TCRdb table, and some are missing; sequencing was by immunoSEQ multiplex PCR. The profile shows about 160,000 clones, roughly 10% of them singletons. Sequencing input: central memory CD4+ T cells from blood. The source of these receptors is a woman in her 30s with type 1 diabetes. CDR3s include the opening cysteine and the closing phenylalanine or tryptophan. A D gene is named only where the DNA matches it firmly. Some rows mark clone size as missing; the rest say once, few, many or name a class of expanded clone.

J gene | clone size | D gene | V gene | CDR3 DNA | CDR3 protein
TRBJ2-1 | - | TRBD2 | TRBV6-1 | TGTGCCAGCAGACCGGGACTAGCGGGAAGGGATGAGCAGTTCTTC | CASRPGLAGRDEQFF
TRBJ2-1 | - | - | TRBV11-2 | TGTGCCAGCAGCCTGACTTCGGAGCAGTTCTTC | CASSLTSEQFF
TRBJ1-5 | few | TRBD1 | TRBV25-1 | TGTGCCAGCAGTGACCGGGACAGGGGACGGGATCAGCCCCAGCATTTT | CASSDRDRGRDQPQHF
TRBJ1-1 | - | - | TRBV5-4 | TGTGCCAGCAGCTCTAATTCCCGGACTGAAGCTTTCTTT | CASSSNSRTEAFF
TRBJ2-1 | few | TRBD1 | TRBV7-3 | TGTGCCAGCAGCTTTGCAGGGGGCCTCTACAATGAGCAGTTCTTC | CASSFAGGLYNEQFF
TRBJ2-5 | - | TRBD2 | TRBV13 | TGTGCCAGCCAGCGGGGGCAAGAGACCCAGTACTTC | CASQRGQETQYF
TRBJ2-6 | few | - | TRBV29-1 | TGCGCCGGGGCTGGGGCCAACGTCCTGACTTTC | CAGAGANVLTF
TRBJ2-3 | once | TRBD2 | TRBV23-1 | TGCGCCAGCAGTCAATCAGCGGCTCGGCGGGAGGGGAGGGATACGCAGTATTTT | CASSQSAARREGRDTQYF
TRBJ1-1 | - | - | TRBV19 | TGTGCCAGTAGTAACTTGCCGGGTTCCCAGAACACTGAAGCTTTCTTT | CASSNLPGSQNTEAFF
TRBJ2-1 | few | - | TRBV19 | TGTGCCAGTAGCTATACTTACAATGAGCAGTTCTTC | CASSYTYNEQFF
TRBJ1-1 | few | - | TRBV18 | TGTGCCAGCTCGGGCACATTGAACACTGAAGCTTTCTTT | CASSGTLNTEAFF
TRBJ1-1 | - | TRBD1 | TRBV19 | TGTGCCAGTAGTCGACAGGGGAGGGACACTGAAGCTTTCTTT | CASSRQGRDTEAFF
TRBJ2-1 | - | - | TRBV2 | TGTGCCAGCAGTGTTCAAGAGCAGTTCTTC | CASSVQEQFF
TRBJ2-7 | - | - | TRBV6-5 | TGTGCCAGCAGTCGATCGCGAGTTTCCTACGAGCAGTACTTC | CASSRSRVSYEQYF
TRBJ1-1 | few | TRBD1 | TRBV2 | TGTGCCAGCAGTGTCCAGGGACAGACGAACACTGAAGCTTTCTTT | CASSVQGQTNTEAFF
TRBJ2-2 | few | TRBD1 | TRBV5-5 | TGTGCCAGCAGCTCAAACAGGGGTTCCATCGGGGAGCTGTTTTTT | CASSSNRGSIGELFF
TRBJ2-1 | - | TRBD1 | TRBV30 | TGTGCCTGGAGTCCCCTCGGACAGGGGCTCTACAATGAGCAGTTCTTC | CAWSPLGQGLYNEQFF
TRBJ2-3 | - | TRBD2 | TRBV5-1 | TGCGCCAGCAGCTTGGGATTTAGCGGGAGCACAGATACGCAGTATTTT | CASSLGFSGSTDTQYF
TRBJ2-5 | - | - | TRBV27 | TGTGCCAGCCGATCCCGGGGGGCCCGGCAAGAGACCCAGTACTTC | CASRSRGARQETQYF
TRBJ2-7 | few | TRBD2 | TRBV10-3 | TGTGCCGCCCGCTCCGGGCGAGATAGCGGGATTTACGAGCAGTACTTC | CAARSGRDSGIYEQYF
TRBJ1-2 | few | - | TRBV30 | TGTGCCCTTTCCCGACAGACAAACTATGGCTACACCTTC | CALSRQTNYGYTF
TRBJ2-3 | - | - | TRBV2 | TGTGCCAGCAGGGCCGGTGGTCGGGGGCAGTATTTT | CASRAGGRGQYF
TRBJ1-2 | few | - | TRBV7-9 | TGTGCCAGCAGCTCCCCCTTTACTAACTATGGCTACACCTTC | CASSSPFTNYGYTF
TRBJ2-6 | - | - | TRBV2 | TGTGCCAGCAGTGAGCAGGAACCTGGGGCCAACGTCCTGACTTTC | CASSEQEPGANVLTF
TRBJ1-1 | - | TRBD1 | TRBV29-1 | TGCAGCGTGGACAGGGGAGGGACTGAAGCTTTCTTT | CSVDRGGTEAFF
TRBJ2-1 | few | TRBD2 | TRBV10-3 | TGTGCCATCAGGAAGACGGGGGGGAACAATGAGCAGTTCTTC | CAIRKTGGNNEQFF
TRBJ2-3 | - | - | TRBV5-4 | TGTGCCAGCAGCTTAGCAGGGAGCACAGATACGCAGTATTTT | CASSLAGSTDTQYF
TRBJ1-5 | - | - | TRBV5-1 | TGCGCCAGCAGCTTGTATTCGGATCAGCCCCAGCATTTT | CASSLYSDQPQHF
TRBJ2-6 | once | - | TRBV6-5 | TGTGCCAGCAGTGAAGCGTTGGCCAACGTCCTGACTTTC | CASSEALANVLTF
TRBJ2-2 | - | - | TRBV7-9 | TGTGCCAGCAGCACCGCAGGCCTCATCGGGGAGCTGTTTTTT | CASSTAGLIGELFF
TRBJ2-1 | - | TRBD2 | TRBV29-1 | TGCAGCGGACTTGGGACTAGCGGGACGAGTGAGCAGTTCTTC | CSGLGTSGTSEQFF
TRBJ2-5 | - | TRBD1 | TRBV5-1 | TGCGCCAGCAGCTTGGGGGACAGGTCCGGCCAAGAGACCCAGTACTTC | CASSLGDRSGQETQYF
TRBJ2-1 | once | TRBD1 | TRBV15 | TGTGCCACCAGCGAACTCGTTACGACAGGGACACAGGATGAGCAGTTCTTC | CATSELVTTGTQDEQFF
TRBJ2-1 | - | - | TRBV11-2 | TGTGCCAGCAGCTTAGAGGGTGATGCGGGCAATGAGCAGTTCTTC | CASSLEGDAGNEQFF
TRBJ2-1 | few | - | TRBV7-8 | TGTGCCAGCAGCTTAGACGGGAGTTCGGGTGAGCAGTTCTTC | CASSLDGSSGEQFF
TRBJ2-3 | - | TRBD1 | TRBV5-1 | TGCGCCAGCAGCTTTCGACAGGGGCCAGATACGCAGTATTTT | CASSFRQGPDTQYF
TRBJ2-1 | few | TRBD1 | TRBV11-3 | TGTGCCAGCAGCTTAGAGCTGGGACAGGGAAGGGCCTACAATGAGCAGTTCTTC | CASSLELGQGRAYNEQFF
TRBJ2-1 | few | TRBD1 | TRBV5-1 | TGCGCCAGCAGCACCGGACAGGGGTACAATGAGCAGTTCTTC | CASSTGQGYNEQFF
TRBJ1-2 | - | - | TRBV6-5 | TGTGCCAGCAGTCTACTTGGGGCCAACTATGGCTACACCTTC | CASSLLGANYGYTF
TRBJ2-1 | few | TRBD2 | TRBV19 | TGTGCCACCTGGACTAGCGGGAGCCACAATGAGCAGTTCTTC | CATWTSGSHNEQFF
TRBJ2-1 | - | TRBD2 | TRBV7-2 | TGTGCCAGCAGCTTAAGGGGCGGCCTAGCGGTATACAATGAGCAGTTCTTC | CASSLRGGLAVYNEQFF
TRBJ2-1 | few | TRBD1 | TRBV25-1 | TGTGCCAGCAGTGAACGGGACAGGGAATACAATGAGCAGTTCTTC | CASSERDREYNEQFF
TRBJ1-2 | few | TRBD1 | TRBV18 | TGTGCCAGCTCTCCTGCCACGGGACAGGGTTTTGGCTACACCTTC | CASSPATGQGFGYTF
TRBJ2-4 | few | - | TRBV2 | TGTGCCAGCAGGGCGCCCGGAGGGGACATTCAGTACTTC | CASRAPGGDIQYF
TRBJ2-5 | - | TRBD2 | TRBV7-2 | TGTGCCAGCAGCTTAGTACTAGCGGGAGGGCCAACCCAAGAGACCCAGTACTTC | CASSLVLAGGPTQETQYF
TRBJ2-1 | - | TRBD2 | TRBV7-2 | TGTGCCAGCAGCTTAGCTAGCGGGAGGTACAATGAGCAGTTCTTC | CASSLASGRYNEQFF